This T cell receptor (beta chain) was identified in a study of CD8+ T cells in alopecia areata. Study-level results: Normal-skin resident alphabeta T cells also appear among scalp sample sequences.

RNA extraction and reverse transcription yielded cDNA as sequencing template. Sequenced by immunoSEQ multiplex PCR; TCRdb stores in-frame clones only, minus some. Of about 170,000 clones in the sample, roughly 63% are singletons; the top ten hold more than 15%. Treatment given: oral pan-JAK inhibitor, 5-10 mg twice daily. CDR1 is SGHRS, CDR2 YFSETQ, per germline. J gave up 0 bases and V 4 bases, and 9 bases lay outside the gene matches. The CDR3 spans 16 residues. A remark on this clone: Its antigen is still unknown.

This TCR derives from a human donor with alopecia areata. The chain couples TRBV5-1 to TRBJ1-1; 7 bases agree with TRBD1. The sequencing used CD4+ T cells sorted from blood, collected between weeks 55 and 65, from a patient treated with tofacitinib. The CDR3 coding sequence is TGCGCCAGCAGCCTAATCGGGACAGTCATGAACACTGAAGCTTTCTTT. Translating it yields CASSLIGTVMNTEAFF.